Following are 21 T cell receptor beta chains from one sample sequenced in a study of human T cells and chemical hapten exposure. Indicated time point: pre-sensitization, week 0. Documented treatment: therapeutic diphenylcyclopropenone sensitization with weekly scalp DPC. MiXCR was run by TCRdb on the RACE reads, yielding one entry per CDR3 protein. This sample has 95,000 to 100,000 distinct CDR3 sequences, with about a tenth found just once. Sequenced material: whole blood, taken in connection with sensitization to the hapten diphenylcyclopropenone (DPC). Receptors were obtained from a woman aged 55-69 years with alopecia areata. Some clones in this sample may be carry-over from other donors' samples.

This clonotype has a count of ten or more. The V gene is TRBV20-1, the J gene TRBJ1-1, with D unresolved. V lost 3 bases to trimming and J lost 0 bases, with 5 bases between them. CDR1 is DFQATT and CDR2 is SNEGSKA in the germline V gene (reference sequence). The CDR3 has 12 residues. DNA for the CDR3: TGCAGTGCTAGTGGTTTGAACACTGAAGCTTTCTTT. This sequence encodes CSASGLNTEAFF.

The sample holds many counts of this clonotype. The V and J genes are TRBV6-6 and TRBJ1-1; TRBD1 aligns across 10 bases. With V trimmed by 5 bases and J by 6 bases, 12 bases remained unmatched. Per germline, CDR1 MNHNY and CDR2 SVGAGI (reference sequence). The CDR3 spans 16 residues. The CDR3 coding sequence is TGTGCCAGCAGTAGAGACGCCGGGACAGGGGCCCCTGAAGCTTTCTTT. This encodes CASSRDAGTGAPEAFF.

The CDR3 DNA sequence: TGTGCCACCAGCAGCCCCGGGACTAGCGGGGGGGCGCGCTTCGACAATAATGAGCAGTTCTTC. Its translation: CATSSPGTSGGARFDNNEQFF. This rearrangement joins TRBV15 to TRBJ2-1; 16 bases agree with TRBD2. Trimming took 3 bases from V and 7 from J; bases not matched to a gene: 18. The germline CDR1 and CDR2 sequences are LNHNV and YYDKDF (reference sequence). The CDR3 runs to 21 residues.

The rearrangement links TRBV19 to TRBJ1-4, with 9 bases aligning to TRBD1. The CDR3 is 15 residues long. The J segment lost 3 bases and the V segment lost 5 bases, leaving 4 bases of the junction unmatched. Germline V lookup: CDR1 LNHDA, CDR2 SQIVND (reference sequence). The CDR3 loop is CASSGDRAPNEKLFF. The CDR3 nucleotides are TGTGCCAGTAGTGGGGACAGGGCCCCTAATGAAAAACTGTTTTTT.

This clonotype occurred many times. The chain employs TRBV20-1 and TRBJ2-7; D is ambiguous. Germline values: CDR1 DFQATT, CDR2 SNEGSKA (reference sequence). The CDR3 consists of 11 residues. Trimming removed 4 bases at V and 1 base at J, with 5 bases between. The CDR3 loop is CSAKISYEQYF. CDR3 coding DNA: TGCAGTGCTAAGATTTCCTACGAGCAGTACTTC.

DNA of the CDR3: TGTGCCAGCAGCTTGTACAGCGCGAACACCGGGGAGCTGTTTTTT. Encoded protein: CASSLYSANTGELFF. The chain combines TRBV11-2 with TRBJ2-2, with D uncertain. The germline V gene has CDR1 SGHAT and CDR2 FQNNGV. This CDR3 is built from 15 residues. Trimming took off 3 bases at V and 0 bases at J, with 8 bases between the two ends.

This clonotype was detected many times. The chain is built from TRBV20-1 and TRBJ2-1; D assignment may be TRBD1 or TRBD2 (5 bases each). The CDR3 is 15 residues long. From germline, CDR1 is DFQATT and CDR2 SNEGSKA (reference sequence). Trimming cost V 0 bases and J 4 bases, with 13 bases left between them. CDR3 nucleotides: TGCAGTGCTAGAGAGGCGGGTAACAGGTACAATGAGCAGTTCTTC. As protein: CSAREAGNRYNEQFF.

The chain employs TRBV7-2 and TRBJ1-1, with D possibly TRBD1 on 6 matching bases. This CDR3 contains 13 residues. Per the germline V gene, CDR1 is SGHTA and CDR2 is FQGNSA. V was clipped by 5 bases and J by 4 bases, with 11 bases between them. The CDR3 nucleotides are TGTGCCAGCAGCATAAGACAGGTCACTGAAGCTTTCTTT. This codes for CASSIRQVTEAFF.

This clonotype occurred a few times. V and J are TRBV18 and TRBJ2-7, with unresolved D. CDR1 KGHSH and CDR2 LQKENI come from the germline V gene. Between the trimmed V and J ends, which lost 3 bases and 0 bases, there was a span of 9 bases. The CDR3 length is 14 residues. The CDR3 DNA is TGTGCCAGCTCACCGGAGCCTAGCTCCTACGAGCAGTACTTC. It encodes CASSPEPSSYEQYF.

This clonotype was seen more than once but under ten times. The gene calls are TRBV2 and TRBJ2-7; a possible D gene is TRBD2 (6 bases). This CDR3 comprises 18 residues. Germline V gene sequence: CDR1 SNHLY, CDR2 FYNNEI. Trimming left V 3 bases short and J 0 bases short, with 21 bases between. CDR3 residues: CASSDTVEAGPLSYEQYF. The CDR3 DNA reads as TGTGCCAGCAGTGATACTGTAGAGGCGGGGCCCCTCTCCTACGAGCAGTACTTC.

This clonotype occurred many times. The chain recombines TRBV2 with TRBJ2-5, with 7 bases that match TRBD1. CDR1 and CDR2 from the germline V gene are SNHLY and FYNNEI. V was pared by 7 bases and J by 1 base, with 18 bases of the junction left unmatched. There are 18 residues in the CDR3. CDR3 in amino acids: CASIRPTFRGRSQETQYF. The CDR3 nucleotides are TGTGCCAGCATCCGACCAACGTTTAGGGGGCGCAGCCAAGAGACCCAGTACTTC.

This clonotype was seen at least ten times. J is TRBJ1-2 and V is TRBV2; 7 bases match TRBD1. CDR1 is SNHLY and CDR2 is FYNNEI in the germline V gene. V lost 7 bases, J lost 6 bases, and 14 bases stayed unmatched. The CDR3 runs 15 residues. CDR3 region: CASISPRQGKNGYTF. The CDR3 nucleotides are TGTGCCAGCATTTCCCCGCGACAGGGTAAAAATGGCTACACCTTC. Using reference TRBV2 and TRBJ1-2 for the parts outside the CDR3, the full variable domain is EPEVTQTPSHQVTQMGQEVILRCVPISNHLYFYWYRQILGQKVEFLVSFYNNEISEKSEIFDDQFSVERPDGSNFTLKIRSTKLEDSAMYFCASISPRQGKNGYTFGSGTRLTVV.

The CDR3 reads CSVLGQGFGELFF. DNA of the CDR3: TGCAGCGTTCTGGGACAGGGATTCGGGGAGCTGTTTTTT. This chain joins TRBV29-1 and TRBJ2-2; 9 positions agree with TRBD1. V shed 5 bases, J shed 7 bases, and the junction held 5 bases outside the gene matches. The CDR3 consists of 13 residues. Germline CDR1 SQVTM, CDR2 ANQGSEA.

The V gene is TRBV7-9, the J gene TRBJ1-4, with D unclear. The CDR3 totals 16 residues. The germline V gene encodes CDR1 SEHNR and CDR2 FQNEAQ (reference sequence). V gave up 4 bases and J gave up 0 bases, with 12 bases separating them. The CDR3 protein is CASSYYVSTTNEKLFF. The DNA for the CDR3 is TGTGCCAGCAGCTATTACGTCAGCACAACTAATGAAAAACTGTTTTTT.

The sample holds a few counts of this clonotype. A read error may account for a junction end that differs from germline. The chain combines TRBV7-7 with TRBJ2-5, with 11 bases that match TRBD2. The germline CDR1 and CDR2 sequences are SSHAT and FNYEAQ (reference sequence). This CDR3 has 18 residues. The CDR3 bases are TGTGCTAGCAGACCCCGAAAACCACTAGCGGGGGAACAAGAGACCCAGTACTTC. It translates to CASRPRKPLAGEQETQYF. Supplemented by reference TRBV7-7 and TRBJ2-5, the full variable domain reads GAGVSQSPRYKVTKRGQDVTLRCDPISSHATLYWYQQALGQGPEFLTYFNYEAQPDKSGLPSDRFSAERPEGSISTLTIQRTEQRDSAMYRCASRPRKPLAGEQETQYFGPGTRLLVL.

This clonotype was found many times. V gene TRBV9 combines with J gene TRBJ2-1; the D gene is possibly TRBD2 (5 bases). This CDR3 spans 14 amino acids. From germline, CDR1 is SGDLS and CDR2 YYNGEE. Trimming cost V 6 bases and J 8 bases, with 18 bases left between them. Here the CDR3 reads CASTEGLASDEQFF. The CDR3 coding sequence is TGTGCCAGCACGGAAGGTCTAGCCAGCGATGAGCAGTTCTTC. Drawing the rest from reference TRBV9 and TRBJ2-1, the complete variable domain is DSGVTQTPKHLITATGQRVTLRCSPRSGDLSVYWYQQSLDQGLQFLIQYYNGEERAKGNILERFSAQQFPDLHSELNLSSLELGDSALYFCASTEGLASDEQFFGPGTRLTVL.

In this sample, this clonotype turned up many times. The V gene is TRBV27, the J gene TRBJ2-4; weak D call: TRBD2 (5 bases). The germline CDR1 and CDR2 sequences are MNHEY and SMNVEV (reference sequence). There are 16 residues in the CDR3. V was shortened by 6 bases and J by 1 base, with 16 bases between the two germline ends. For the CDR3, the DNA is TGTGCCAGCAGCCTCGGACCTAGCTGGGCCAAAAACATTCAGTACTTC. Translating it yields CASSLGPSWAKNIQYF.

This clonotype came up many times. The CDR3: CASSPPGLAGDNEQFF. In DNA, the CDR3 is TGTGCCAGCTCACCCCCGGGACTAGCGGGGGACAATGAGCAGTTCTTC. The rearrangement uses TRBV18 and TRBJ2-1, with 14 bases aligning to TRBD2. Germline V gene lookup returns CDR1 KGHSH and CDR2 LQKENI. With V trimmed by 3 bases and J by 5 bases, 3 bases remained unmatched. CDR3 size: 16 residues.

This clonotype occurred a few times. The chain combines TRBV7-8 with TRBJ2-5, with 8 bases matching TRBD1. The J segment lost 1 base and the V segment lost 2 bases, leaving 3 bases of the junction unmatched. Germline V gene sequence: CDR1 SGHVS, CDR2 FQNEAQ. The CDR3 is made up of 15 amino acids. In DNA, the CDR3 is TGTGCCAGCAGCTTAATGGACAGGGCCCAAGAGACCCAGTACTTC. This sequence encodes CASSLMDRAQETQYF.

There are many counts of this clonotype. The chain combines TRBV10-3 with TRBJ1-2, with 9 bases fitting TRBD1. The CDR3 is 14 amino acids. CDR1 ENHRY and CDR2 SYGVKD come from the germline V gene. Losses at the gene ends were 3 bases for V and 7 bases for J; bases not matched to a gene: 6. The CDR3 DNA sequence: TGTGCCATCAGTGATACAGGGGGCGATGGTGGCTACACCTTC. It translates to CAISDTGGDGGYTF.

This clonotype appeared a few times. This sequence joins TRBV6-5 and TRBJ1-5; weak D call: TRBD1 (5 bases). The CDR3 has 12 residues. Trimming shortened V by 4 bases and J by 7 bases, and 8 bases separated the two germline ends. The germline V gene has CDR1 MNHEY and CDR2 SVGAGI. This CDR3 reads CASSSAGQPQHF. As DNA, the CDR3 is TGTGCCAGCAGTTCGGCAGGGCAGCCCCAGCATTTT.